Shown below are 10 T cell receptor beta chains from a single sample sequenced in a study of identical twins' blood T cells. One entry per CDR3 protein, called by TCRdb with MiXCR from the 5' RACE reads. Of a few hundred thousand distinct CDR3 sequences in the sample, 28% were seen once. Source material: PBMCs. The source of these receptors is a woman aged 18 to 50 in good health.

This clonotype was observed a few times. The chain employs TRBV5-5 and TRBJ1-1; 12 bases are shared with TRBD1. Germline trimming cut 4 bases from V and 5 bases from J; bases unmatched to any gene: 12. The CDR3 runs 17 residues. Germline loops: CDR1 SGHKS, CDR2 YYEKEE (reference sequence). CDR3 protein: CASSPGQGASKGTEAFF. The DNA of the CDR3 is TGTGCCAGCAGCCCGGGACAGGGGGCGTCTAAGGGAACTGAAGCTTTCTTT.

The CDR3 DNA follows: TGCAGTGCTAGAGCGGGGGGTGTCCACACTGAAGCTTTCTTT. This encodes CSARAGGVHTEAFF. The rearrangement links TRBV20-1 to TRBJ1-1; a possible D gene is TRBD1 (5 bases). The CDR3 has 14 amino acids. Germline loops: CDR1 DFQATT, CDR2 SNEGSKA (reference sequence). Trimming left V 1 base short and J 3 bases short, with 12 bases between.

This clonotype showed up just a few times. The V gene is TRBV3-1, the J gene TRBJ1-1; no definite D call. The CDR3 runs 12 residues. Germline V gene data show CDR1 as LGHDT and CDR2 as YNNKEL (reference sequence). The V end lost 2 bases, the J end lost 9 bases, and 10 bases lay between the germline ends. The CDR3 here is CASSQIGLQAFF. Written as DNA, the CDR3 is TGTGCCAGCAGCCAAATCGGATTGCAAGCTTTCTTT.

In its sample, this clonotype was seen many times. This chain links TRBV6-5 with TRBJ2-1; 9 bases align to TRBD2. Trimming took 2 bases from V and 7 from J; bases not matched to a gene: 6. CDR3 size: 15 residues. The germline CDR1 and CDR2 sequences are MNHEY and SVGAGI. The CDR3 spells CASSYPGLAKNEQFF. The CDR3 DNA follows: TGTGCCAGCAGTTACCCGGGACTAGCTAAGAATGAGCAGTTCTTC.

This clonotype was seen once. At one end, the junction sequence differs from germline, possibly due to a read error. The CDR3 is CGASYTNQPQHF. The CDR3 region has the DNA TGCGGTGCTAGCTATACCAATCAGCCCCAGCATTTT. The J gene is TRBJ1-5, the V gene TRBV20-1; no reliable D call. The germline V gene has CDR1 DFQATT and CDR2 SNEGSKA (reference sequence). The CDR3 totals 12 residues.

This clonotype was observed a few times. The genes are TRBV20-1 and TRBJ1-2, with a tentative D call TRBD1 (5 bases). V was clipped by 3 bases and J by 1 base, with 6 bases between them. The CDR3 is 12 residues long. Per germline, CDR1 DFQATT and CDR2 SNEGSKA (reference sequence). DNA for the CDR3: TGCAGTGCTAGTGACAGTAACTATGGCTACACCTTC. Translation gives CSASDSNYGYTF.

This sequence joins TRBV5-1 and TRBJ2-2; 8 positions match TRBD1. V was clipped by 4 bases and J by 3 bases; unmatched bases: 11. This CDR3 spans 17 amino acids. Germline V gene lookup returns CDR1 SGHRS and CDR2 YFSETQ. The CDR3 DNA reads TGCGCCAGCAGCCCTACACCAGGACAGGGAGACACCGGGGAGCTGTTTTTT. As protein: CASSPTPGQGDTGELFF.

The chain couples TRBV18 to TRBJ2-3; D remains unclear. Trimming took off 5 bases at V and 5 bases at J, with 11 bases between the two ends. The CDR3 totals 13 residues. Germline CDR1 KGHSH, CDR2 LQKENI. The CDR3 nucleotides are TGTGCCAGCTCAGACGCTTTGGGAGATACGCAGTATTTT. Encoded protein: CASSDALGDTQYF.

The CDR3 protein is CASSQADSSYEQYF. CDR3 nucleotide sequence: TGTGCCAGCAGCCAAGCGGACAGCTCCTACGAGCAGTACTTC. This chain uses TRBV3-1 with TRBJ2-7; a possible D gene is TRBD1 (6 bases). V lost 1 base and J 0 bases, leaving 7 bases between the germline ends. The CDR3 has 14 residues. Germline loops: CDR1 LGHDT, CDR2 YNNKEL (reference sequence).

The V and J genes are TRBV5-1 and TRBJ2-3, with 8 bases that match TRBD2. V gave up 5 bases and J gave up 5 bases; unmatched junction bases: 10. Germline V CDR1 and CDR2: SGHRS, YFSETQ. CDR3 size: 15 residues. Here the CDR3 DNA reads TGCGCCAGCAGTTATTTAGCGGGGAGCGAAGATACGCAGTATTTT. This codes for CASSYLAGSEDTQYF.